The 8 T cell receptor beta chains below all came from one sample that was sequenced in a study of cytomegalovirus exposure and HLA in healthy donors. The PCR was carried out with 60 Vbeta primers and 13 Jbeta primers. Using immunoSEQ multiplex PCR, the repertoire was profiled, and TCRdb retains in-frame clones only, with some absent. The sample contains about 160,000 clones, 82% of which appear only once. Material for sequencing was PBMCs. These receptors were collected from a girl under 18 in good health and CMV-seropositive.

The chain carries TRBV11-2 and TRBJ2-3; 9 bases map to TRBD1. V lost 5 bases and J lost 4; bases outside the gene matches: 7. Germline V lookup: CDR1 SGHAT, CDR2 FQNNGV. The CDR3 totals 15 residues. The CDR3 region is CASSVTGGRSDTQYF. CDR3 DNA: TGTGCCAGCAGCGTTACAGGGGGCAGGTCAGATACGCAGTATTTT.

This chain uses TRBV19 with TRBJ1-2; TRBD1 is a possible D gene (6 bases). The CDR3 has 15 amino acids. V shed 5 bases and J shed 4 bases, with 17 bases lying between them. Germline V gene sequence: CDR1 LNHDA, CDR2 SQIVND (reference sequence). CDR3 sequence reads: CASSSPLDRLYGYTF. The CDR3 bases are TGTGCCAGTAGTTCGCCCCTCGACAGGCTCTATGGCTACACCTTC.

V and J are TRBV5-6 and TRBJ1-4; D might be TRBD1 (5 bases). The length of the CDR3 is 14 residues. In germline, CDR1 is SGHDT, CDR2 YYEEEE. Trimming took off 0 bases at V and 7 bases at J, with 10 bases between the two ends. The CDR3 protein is CASSLGRAGEKLFF. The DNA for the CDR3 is TGTGCCAGCAGCTTGGGCAGGGCAGGTGAAAAACTGTTTTTT.

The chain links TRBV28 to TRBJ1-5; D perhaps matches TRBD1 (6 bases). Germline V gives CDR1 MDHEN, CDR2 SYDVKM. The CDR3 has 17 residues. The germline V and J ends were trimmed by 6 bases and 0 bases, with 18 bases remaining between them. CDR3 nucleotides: TGTGCCAGCAGCCAGACCCGGACAGTTTATAGCAATCAGCCCCAGCATTTT. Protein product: CASSQTRTVYSNQPQHF.

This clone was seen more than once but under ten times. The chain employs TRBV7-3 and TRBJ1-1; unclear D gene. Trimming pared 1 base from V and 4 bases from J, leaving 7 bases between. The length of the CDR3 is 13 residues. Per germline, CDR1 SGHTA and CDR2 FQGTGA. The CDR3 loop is CASSLSRVTEAFF. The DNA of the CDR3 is TGTGCCAGCAGCTTAAGCCGGGTCACTGAAGCTTTCTTT.

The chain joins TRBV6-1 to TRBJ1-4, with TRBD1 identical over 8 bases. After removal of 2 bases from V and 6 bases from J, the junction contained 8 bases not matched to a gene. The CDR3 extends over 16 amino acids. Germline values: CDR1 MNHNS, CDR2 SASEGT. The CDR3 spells CASSENPQGADEKLFF. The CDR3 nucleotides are TGTGCCAGCAGTGAAAACCCCCAGGGGGCGGATGAAAAACTGTTTTTT.

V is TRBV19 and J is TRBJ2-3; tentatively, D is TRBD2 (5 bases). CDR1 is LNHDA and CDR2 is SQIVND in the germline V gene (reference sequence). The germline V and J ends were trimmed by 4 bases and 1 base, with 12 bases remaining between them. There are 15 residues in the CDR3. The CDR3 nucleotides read TGTGCCAGTAGTACCCTCGTCGGGGGCACAGATACGCAGTATTTT. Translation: CASSTLVGGTDTQYF. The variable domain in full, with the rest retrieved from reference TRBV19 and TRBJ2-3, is DGGITQSPKYLFRKEGQNVTLSCEQNLNHDAMYWYRQDPGQGLRLIYYSQIVNDFQKGDIAEGYSVSREKKESFPLTVTSAQKNPTAFYLCASSTLVGGTDTQYFGPGTRLTVL.

The chain's CDR3 is CASSPVGGRQGAFSYEQYF. The CDR3 DNA sequence: TGTGCCAGCAGCCCGGTGGGGGGAAGACAGGGGGCTTTCTCCTACGAGCAGTACTTC. The chain has TRBV7-9 and TRBJ2-5; 10 nucleotides agree with TRBD1. Near its end, the DNA agrees better with TRBJ2-7, so the J call may be wrong. CDR3 length: 19 residues. Germline V gives CDR1 SEHNR, CDR2 FQNEAQ (reference sequence).